These 15 T cell receptor beta chains originate from one sample sequenced in a study of cytomegalovirus exposure and HLA in healthy donors (dated by TCRdb to about 2017). The receptor library was made with the immunoSEQ multiplex PCR assay. A mixture of 60 forward primers for TCR Vbeta segments and 13 reverse primers for TCR Jbeta segments was used in the multiplex PCR. TCRdb mirrors the immuneACCESS table, restricted to in-frame sequences. Some clones are absent from its copies; in checked studies, under half trace to an unresolved V gene, and the reason for the others is unknown. Present in this sample are 130,000 or so clones, just under 75% of which were seen just once. Of the sample, approximately 7% falls within the top ten clones. The sample consisted of PBMCs. The receptors come from a man aged 35 to 55 in good health and CMV-seropositive.

The chain has TRBV5-6 and TRBJ1-1, with D possibly being TRBD1 (6 bases). In germline, CDR1 is SGHDT, CDR2 YYEEEE. V was shortened by 2 bases and J by 6 bases, with 23 bases between the two germline ends. The CDR3 length is 17 residues. The CDR3 reads CASSFQFGLGGGAEAFF. CDR3 nucleotides: TGTGCCAGCAGCTTTCAGTTCGGATTAGGGGGTGGGGCTGAAGCTTTCTTT.

This chain uses TRBV27 with TRBJ1-2; 7 bases are shared with TRBD1. CDR1 is MNHEY, CDR2 SMNVEV, per germline (reference sequence). CDR3 length equals 16 residues. The trim removed 2 bases at V and 9 bases at J, leaving 15 bases unmatched. The CDR3 sequence is CASSLTGGAGGQRYTF. DNA of the CDR3: TGTGCCAGCAGTTTAACGGGTGGGGCAGGGGGGCAACGCTACACCTTC.

As DNA, the CDR3 is TGTGCCAGCAGCTACACGTCCTACAATGAGCAGTTCTTC. Amino acid sequence: CASSYTSYNEQFF. The chain joins TRBV5-4 to TRBJ2-1; D not certain. Germline V gives CDR1 SGHNT, CDR2 YYREEE (reference sequence). V was shortened by 3 bases and J by 1 base, with 5 bases between the two germline ends. The CDR3 has 13 residues.

The chain recombines TRBV5-1 with TRBJ2-3, with 7 nucleotides matching TRBD1. Losses at the gene ends were 2 bases for V and 3 bases for J; bases not matched to a gene: 6. The CDR3 runs 15 residues. The germline V gene has CDR1 SGHRS and CDR2 YFSETQ. DNA of the CDR3: TGCGCCAGCAGCTTAGGGGGCGCATCTACAGATACGCAGTATTTT. It specifies CASSLGGASTDTQYF.

The chain has TRBV19 and TRBJ2-5; 7 positions agree with TRBD1. J lost 5 bases, V lost 3 bases, and 0 bases had no gene match. CDR3 size: 12 residues. In germline, CDR1 is LNHDA, CDR2 SQIVND (reference sequence). The CDR3 DNA reads TGTGCCAGTAGTATCAGGGGGGAGACCCAGTACTTC. Translation: CASSIRGETQYF.

This clone was counted a few times. The chain is built from TRBV7-8 and TRBJ2-1, with D maybe TRBD2 (6 bases). Per germline, CDR1 SGHVS and CDR2 FQNEAQ. V was clipped by 5 bases and J by 8 bases, with 19 bases between them. The CDR3 consists of 15 residues. This chain's CDR3 is CASSPGGPGSHEQFF. DNA for the CDR3: TGTGCCAGCAGCCCCGGAGGTCCCGGGAGCCATGAGCAGTTCTTC. Drawing the rest from reference TRBV7-8 and TRBJ2-1, the complete variable domain is GAGVSQSPRYKVAKRGQDVALRCDPISGHVSLFWYQQALGQGPEFLTYFQNEAQLDKSGLPSDRFFAERPEGSVSTLKIQRTQQEDSAVYLCASSPGGPGSHEQFFGPGTRLTVL.

This chain links TRBV10-3 with TRBJ2-2; TRBD2 aligns across 8 bases. Germline V CDR1 and CDR2: ENHRY, SYGVKD. The CDR3 spans 18 residues. With V trimmed by 0 bases and J by 2 bases, 8 bases remained unmatched. For the CDR3, the DNA is TGTGCCATCAGTGAGTCCGGTAGCGGGACACTAAACACCGGGGAGCTGTTTTTT. This translates into CAISESGSGTLNTGELFF.

As to this clone: At the DNA level, this CDR3 is encoded by other sequences in the same sample as well. The V and J genes are TRBV5-1 and TRBJ2-1; D remains ambiguous. Trimming removed 0 bases at V and 3 bases at J, with 4 bases between. Germline CDR1 is SGHRS and CDR2 is YFSETQ. The CDR3 is 13 amino acids. CDR3 loop: CASSLDLYNEQFF. The CDR3 DNA sequence: TGCGCCAGCAGCTTGGATCTCTACAATGAGCAGTTCTTC.

The rearrangement joins TRBV13 to TRBJ1-3; D call uncertain. Germline-derived CDR1 and CDR2 are PRHDT and FYEKMQ (reference sequence). V gave up 2 bases and J gave up 0 bases, with 8 bases separating them. The CDR3 consists of 15 residues. CDR3 DNA: TGTGCCAGCAGCTTAATAGGGAGCTCTGGAAACACCATATATTTT. Protein product: CASSLIGSSGNTIYF.

The chain recombines TRBV7-6 with TRBJ2-7; 7 bases match TRBD1. J was trimmed by 2 bases and V by 2 bases; bases with no gene match: 3. Germline V gives CDR1 SGHVS, CDR2 FNYEAQ. The CDR3 loop spans 14 amino acids. CDR3 sequence (DNA): TGTGCCAGCAGCTTATCTGACAGGGCCTACGAGCAGTACTTC. This codes for CASSLSDRAYEQYF.

V and J are TRBV2 and TRBJ2-2; 12 bases line up with TRBD2. The germline V gene has CDR1 SNHLY and CDR2 FYNNEI. J was trimmed by 6 bases and V by 5 bases; bases with no gene match: 16. The CDR3 is made up of 19 amino acids. The CDR3 DNA follows: TGTGCCAGCAGTTCAAGGGGTACGCTAGCGGGAGGGCCCGCCGGGGAGCTGTTTTTT. The encoded protein is CASSSRGTLAGGPAGELFF.

The chain has TRBV29-1 and TRBJ1-2, with a possible D match to TRBD1 (5 bases). V lost 4 bases and J lost 6, with 9 bases in between. This CDR3 spans 11 amino acids. CDR1 is SQVTM and CDR2 is ANQGSEA in the germline V gene. Written as DNA, the CDR3 is TGCAGCGTTGGGAAAGGGGATGGCTACACCTTC. This sequence encodes CSVGKGDGYTF.

The rearrangement links TRBV14 to TRBJ2-5; no clear D. The germline V and J ends were trimmed by 4 bases and 0 bases, with 6 bases remaining between them. The CDR3 is made up of 13 amino acids. CDR1 and CDR2 from the germline V gene are SGHDN and FVKESK. Written as DNA, the CDR3 is TGTGCCAGCAGCCTAGTTAACCAAGAGACCCAGTACTTC. Its protein is CASSLVNQETQYF.

The chain uses TRBV27 and TRBJ1-5, with D possibly TRBD1 on 6 matching bases. Trimming took off 6 bases at V and 6 bases at J, with 12 bases between the two ends. The CDR3 is made up of 13 amino acids. CDR1 and CDR2 from the germline V gene are MNHEY and SMNVEV (reference sequence). The CDR3 here is CASRPTGIQPQHF. The CDR3 DNA is TGTGCCAGCAGGCCTACAGGGATTCAGCCCCAGCATTTT.

The J gene is TRBJ2-7, the V gene TRBV9; TRBD1 aligns across 7 bases. CDR1 is SGDLS and CDR2 is YYNGEE in the germline V gene. V was clipped by 0 bases and J by 3 bases; unmatched bases: 18. CDR3 length equals 19 residues. This chain's CDR3 is CASSVAASGRDSGGYEQYF. Here the CDR3 DNA reads TGTGCCAGCAGCGTAGCTGCCTCGGGCCGGGACAGCGGCGGCTACGAGCAGTACTTC.